This T cell receptor beta chain was found in a study of T-cell memory formation after mild COVID-19. A single record per CDR3 protein comes from TCRdb applying MiXCR to the 5' RACE reads. The data hold roughly 310,000 distinct CDR3 sequences, with approximately 15% observed a single time. This clonotype was seen more than once but under ten times. No antigen is known for it. This CDR3 comprises 12 residues. V lost 5 bases, J lost 10 bases, and 3 bases stayed unmatched. The V gene's germline CDR1 is MNHEY and CDR2 SVGAGI. Study-level results: Pre-infection memory carried some responding clones, suggesting that cross-reactive memory joined.

This TCR was recovered from a man between 18 and 35 years old who had mild COVID-19 (a few samples of this study predate the infection). Cell type and time point are not known. The specimen was PBMCs or a T cell subset sorted from them (not recorded which). The V and J genes are TRBV6-5 and TRBJ2-1; 9 bases line up with TRBD1. CDR3 coding DNA: TGTGCCAGCAGTGACACAGGGGGCGAGCAGTTCTTC. Its protein product is CASSDTGGEQFF.